The subject of this entry is one T cell receptor (beta chain). No antigen is known for it. TCRdb's copy holds only in-frame clones and misses some; the assay was immunoSEQ multiplex PCR. The sample carries more than 110,000 clones, roughly 89% recorded once. Unmatched junction bases numbered 4, after V lost 4 bases and J lost 3 bases. Germline assignment: CDR1 SNHLY and CDR2 FYNNEI. The CDR3 is 14 residues long. The data were obtained in a study of T cell responses to AZD1222 COVID-19 vaccine. Across the whole study: Both about-4-week and about-12-week second-dose recipients were combined. Findings and limits, study-wide: In all cases, repertoires were sampled only after the peak T cell response.

This receptor was obtained from an adult in good health. The rearrangement links TRBV2 to TRBJ2-7, with TRBD1 identical over 9 bases. Sequenced material: peripheral blood, taken on day 0 of AZD1222 vaccination. This CDR3 is CASSVRDRDYEQYF. The CDR3 coding sequence is TGTGCCAGCAGTGTCCGGGACAGGGACTACGAGCAGTACTTC.